This T cell receptor beta chain was retrieved from a study of T cells in Graves' hyperthyroidism and ophthalmopathy. Authors of the study amplified TCR beta CDR3 regions from RNA transcripts. With the HTBI primer set, the TCR CDR3 went through a first round of RT-PCR. TCRdb called the multiplex PCR reads again in MiXCR, with one record for every CDR3 protein. Here the sample spans 450,000 to 600,000 distinct CDR3 sequences, just under 20% being singletons. The V and J ends lost 7 bases and 5 bases respectively, with 17 bases between them. CDR1 and CDR2 from the germline V gene are LNHDA and SQIVND (reference sequence). This CDR3 is built from 14 residues.

The chain couples TRBV19 to TRBJ1-1; possibly TRBD1 for D (5 bases). Sample: blood. This receptor was taken from a man aged 35 to 55 with Graves' ophthalmopathy. This CDR3 is CASTPRGLWTEAFF. The DNA for the CDR3 is TGTGCCAGTACCCCCCGGGGGTTGTGGACTGAAGCTTTCTTT.